This entry concerns a single T cell receptor (beta chain). Its antigen is unknown. This PCR relied on a set of 60 Vbeta primers and 13 Jbeta primers. TCRdb keeps only in-frame clones here, not all; method: immunoSEQ multiplex PCR. The table includes around 98,000 clones, roughly two thirds detected once. The sample originates from a study of cytomegalovirus exposure and HLA in healthy donors. General observations from the study: Being productive about 87% or about 30% of the time was typical of most TCR beta V segments in an earlier analysis.

CDR1 is MDHEN and CDR2 is SYDVKM in the germline V gene. This CDR3 region has 13 residues. V lost 5 bases, J lost 8 bases, and 15 bases lay in between. This clonotype was sampled from a man aged 50-59 years in good health and CMV-seronegative. The chain employs TRBV28 and TRBJ1-2; D perhaps matches TRBD1 (6 bases). What was sequenced was PBMCs. The CDR3 is CASSGQLRGGYTF. In DNA, the CDR3 is TGTGCCAGCAGTGGACAACTAAGGGGGGGCTACACCTTC.